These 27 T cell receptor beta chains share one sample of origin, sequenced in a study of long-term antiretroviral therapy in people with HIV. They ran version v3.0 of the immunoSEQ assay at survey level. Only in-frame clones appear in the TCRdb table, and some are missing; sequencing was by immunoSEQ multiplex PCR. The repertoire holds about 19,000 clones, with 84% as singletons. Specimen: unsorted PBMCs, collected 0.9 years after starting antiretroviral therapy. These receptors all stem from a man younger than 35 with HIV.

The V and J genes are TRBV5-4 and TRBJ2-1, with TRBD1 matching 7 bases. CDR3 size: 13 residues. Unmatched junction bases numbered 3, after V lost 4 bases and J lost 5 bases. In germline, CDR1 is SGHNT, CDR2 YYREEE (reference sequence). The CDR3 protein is CASSVGTDNEQFF. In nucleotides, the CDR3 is TGTGCCAGCAGCGTTGGGACAGACAATGAGCAGTTCTTC.

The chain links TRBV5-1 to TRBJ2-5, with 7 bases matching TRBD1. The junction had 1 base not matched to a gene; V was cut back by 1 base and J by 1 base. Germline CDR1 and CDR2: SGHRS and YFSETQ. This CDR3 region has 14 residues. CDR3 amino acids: CASSLPGGQETQYF. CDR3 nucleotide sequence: TGCGCCAGCAGCTTGCCAGGGGGCCAAGAGACCCAGTACTTC.

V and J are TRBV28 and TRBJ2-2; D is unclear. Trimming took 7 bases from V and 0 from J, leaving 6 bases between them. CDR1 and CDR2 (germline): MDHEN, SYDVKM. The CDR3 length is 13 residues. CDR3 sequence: CASTDSNTGELFF. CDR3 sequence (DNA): TGTGCCAGCACCGACTCGAACACCGGGGAGCTGTTTTTT.

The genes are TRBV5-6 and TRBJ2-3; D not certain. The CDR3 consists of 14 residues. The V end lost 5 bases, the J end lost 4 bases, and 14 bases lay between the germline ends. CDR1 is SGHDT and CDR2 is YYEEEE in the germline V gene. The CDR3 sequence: CASRIYGRPDTQYF. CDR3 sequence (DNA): TGTGCCAGCAGAATATACGGCAGGCCAGATACGCAGTATTTT.

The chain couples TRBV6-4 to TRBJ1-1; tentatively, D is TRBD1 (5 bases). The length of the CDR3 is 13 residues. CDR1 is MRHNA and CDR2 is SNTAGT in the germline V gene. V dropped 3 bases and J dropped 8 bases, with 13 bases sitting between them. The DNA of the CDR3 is TGTGCCAGCAGTGAGCGATCAGGGACCGAAGCTTTCTTT. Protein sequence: CASSERSGTEAFF.

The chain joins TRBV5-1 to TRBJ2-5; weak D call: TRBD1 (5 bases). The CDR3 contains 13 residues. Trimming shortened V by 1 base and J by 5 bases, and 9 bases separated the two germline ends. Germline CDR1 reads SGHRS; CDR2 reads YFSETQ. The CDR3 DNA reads TGCGCCAGCAGCTTGCAGGGTTCGGAGACCCAGTACTTC. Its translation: CASSLQGSETQYF.

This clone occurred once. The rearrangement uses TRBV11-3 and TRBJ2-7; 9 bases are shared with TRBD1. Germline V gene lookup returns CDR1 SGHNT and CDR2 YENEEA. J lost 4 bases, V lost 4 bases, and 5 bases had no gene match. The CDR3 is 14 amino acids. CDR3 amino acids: CASSSRDRVYEQYF. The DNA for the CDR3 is TGTGCCAGCAGCTCCCGGGACAGGGTTTACGAGCAGTACTTC.

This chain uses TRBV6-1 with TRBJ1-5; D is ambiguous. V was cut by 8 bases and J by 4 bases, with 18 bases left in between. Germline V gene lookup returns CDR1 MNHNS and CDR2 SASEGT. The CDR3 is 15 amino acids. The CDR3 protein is CASLVETRNNQPQHF. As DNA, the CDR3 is TGTGCCAGCTTGGTGGAGACCCGTAATAATCAGCCCCAGCATTTT.

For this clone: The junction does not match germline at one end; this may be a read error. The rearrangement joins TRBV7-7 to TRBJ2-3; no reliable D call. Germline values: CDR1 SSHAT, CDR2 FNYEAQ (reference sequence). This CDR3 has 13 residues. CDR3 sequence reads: CASSPIGSDTQYF. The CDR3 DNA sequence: TGTGCTAGCAGTCCGATAGGGTCAGATACGCAGTATTTT.

Here the CDR3 DNA reads TGTGCCAGCTCACTGCAGATCAATCAGCCCCAGCATTTT. Its translation: CASSLQINQPQHF. This sequence joins TRBV18 and TRBJ1-5; no clear D gene. V was clipped by 4 bases and J by 3 bases, with 7 bases between them. The CDR3 loop spans 13 amino acids. The germline V gene has CDR1 KGHSH and CDR2 LQKENI.

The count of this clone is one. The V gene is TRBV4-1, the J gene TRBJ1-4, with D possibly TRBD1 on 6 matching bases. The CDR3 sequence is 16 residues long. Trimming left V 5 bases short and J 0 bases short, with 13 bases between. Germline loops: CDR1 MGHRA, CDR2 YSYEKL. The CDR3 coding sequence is TGCGCCAGCAGCTACTACAGGGACCCAACTAATGAAAAACTGTTTTTT. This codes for CASSYYRDPTNEKLFF.

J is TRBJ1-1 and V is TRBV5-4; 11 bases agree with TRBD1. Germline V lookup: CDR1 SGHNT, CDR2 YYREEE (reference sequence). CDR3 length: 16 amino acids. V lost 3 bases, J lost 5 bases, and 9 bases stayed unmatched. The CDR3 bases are TGTGCCAGCAGCTCCCCGGGACAGGGGGTATGGACTGAAGCTTTCTTT. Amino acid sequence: CASSSPGQGVWTEAFF.

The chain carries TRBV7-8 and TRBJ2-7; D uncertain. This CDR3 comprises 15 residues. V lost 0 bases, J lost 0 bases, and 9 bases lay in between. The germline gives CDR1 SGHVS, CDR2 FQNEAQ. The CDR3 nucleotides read TGTGCCAGCAGCTTAGCCCAGGCCAGCTCCTACGAGCAGTACGTC. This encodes CASSLAQASSYEQYV.

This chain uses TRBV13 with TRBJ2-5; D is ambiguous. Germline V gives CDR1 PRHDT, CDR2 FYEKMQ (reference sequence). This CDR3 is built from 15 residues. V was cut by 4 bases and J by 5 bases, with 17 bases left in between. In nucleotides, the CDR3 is TGTGCCAGCAGCTCACCCCAAGGGATCAGTGAGACCCAGTACTTC. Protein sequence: CASSSPQGISETQYF.

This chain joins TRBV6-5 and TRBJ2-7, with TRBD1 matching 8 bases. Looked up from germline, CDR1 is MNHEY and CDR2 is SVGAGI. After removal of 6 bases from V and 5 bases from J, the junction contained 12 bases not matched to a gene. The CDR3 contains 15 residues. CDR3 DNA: TGTGCCAGCAGCGACAGGGGTGGGGATTTTGACGAGCAGTACGTC. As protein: CASSDRGGDFDEQYV.

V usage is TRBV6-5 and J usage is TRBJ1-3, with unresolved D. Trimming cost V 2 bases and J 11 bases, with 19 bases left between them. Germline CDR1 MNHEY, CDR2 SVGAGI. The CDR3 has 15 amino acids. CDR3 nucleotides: TGTGCCAGCAGTTACGGTCTAGAAGTAGGAGTTCCCATATATTTT. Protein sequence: CASSYGLEVGVPIYF.

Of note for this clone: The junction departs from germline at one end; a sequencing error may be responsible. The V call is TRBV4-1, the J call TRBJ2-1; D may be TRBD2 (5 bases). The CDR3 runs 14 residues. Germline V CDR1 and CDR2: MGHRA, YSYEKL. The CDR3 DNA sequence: TGCGCCAGCAGCCAAGCGGGGTCCTCCAATGAGCAGTTCTTC. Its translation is CASSQAGSSNEQFF.

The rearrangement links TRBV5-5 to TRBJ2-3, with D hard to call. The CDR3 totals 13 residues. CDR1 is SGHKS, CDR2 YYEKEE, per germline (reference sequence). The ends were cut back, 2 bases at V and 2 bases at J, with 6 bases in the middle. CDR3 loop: CASSFRSTDTQYF. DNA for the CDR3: TGTGCCAGCAGCTTTAGATCCACAGATACGCAGTATTTT. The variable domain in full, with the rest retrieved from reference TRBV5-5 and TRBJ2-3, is DAGVTQSPTHLIKTRGQQVTLRCSPISGHKSVSWYQQVLGQGPQFIFQYYEKEERGRGNFPDRFSARQFPNYSSELNVNALLLGDSALYLCASSFRSTDTQYFGPGTRLTVL.

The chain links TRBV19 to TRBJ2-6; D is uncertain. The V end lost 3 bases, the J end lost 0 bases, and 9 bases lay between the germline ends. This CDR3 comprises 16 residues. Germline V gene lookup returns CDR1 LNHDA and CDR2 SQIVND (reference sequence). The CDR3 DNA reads TGTGCCAGTAGTATCGAGCTGGGCTCTGGGGCCAACGTCCTGACTTTC. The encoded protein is CASSIELGSGANVLTF.

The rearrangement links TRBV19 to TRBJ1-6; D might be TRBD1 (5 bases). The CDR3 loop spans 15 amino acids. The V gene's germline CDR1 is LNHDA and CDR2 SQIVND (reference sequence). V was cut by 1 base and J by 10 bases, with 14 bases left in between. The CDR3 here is CASSIGAGSSSPLHF. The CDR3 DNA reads TGTGCCAGTAGTATAGGGGCAGGGAGCAGCTCACCCCTCCACTTT.

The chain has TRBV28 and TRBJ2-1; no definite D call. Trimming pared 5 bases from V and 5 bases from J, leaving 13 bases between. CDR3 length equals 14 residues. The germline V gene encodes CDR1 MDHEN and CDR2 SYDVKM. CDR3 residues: CASSTFDQHNEQFF. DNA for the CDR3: TGTGCCAGCAGTACCTTCGACCAGCACAATGAGCAGTTCTTC.

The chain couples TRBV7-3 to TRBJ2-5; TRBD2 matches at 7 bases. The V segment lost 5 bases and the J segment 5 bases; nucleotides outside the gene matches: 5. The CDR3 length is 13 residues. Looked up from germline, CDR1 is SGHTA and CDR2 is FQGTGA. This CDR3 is CASSLGGRETQYF. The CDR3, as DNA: TGTGCCAGCAGCCTCGGGGGGAGGGAGACCCAGTACTTC.

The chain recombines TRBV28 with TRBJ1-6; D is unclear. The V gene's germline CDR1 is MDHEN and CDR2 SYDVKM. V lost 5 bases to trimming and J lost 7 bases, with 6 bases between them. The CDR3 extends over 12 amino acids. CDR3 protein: CASSRTNSPLHF. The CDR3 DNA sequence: TGTGCCAGCAGTCGGACGAATTCACCCCTCCACTTT. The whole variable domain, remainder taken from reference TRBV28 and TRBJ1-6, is DVKVTQSSRYLVKRTGEKVFLECVQDMDHENMFWYRQDPGLGLRLIYFSYDVKMKEKGDIPEGYSVSREKKERFSLILESASTNQTSMYLCASSRTNSPLHFGNGTRLTVT.

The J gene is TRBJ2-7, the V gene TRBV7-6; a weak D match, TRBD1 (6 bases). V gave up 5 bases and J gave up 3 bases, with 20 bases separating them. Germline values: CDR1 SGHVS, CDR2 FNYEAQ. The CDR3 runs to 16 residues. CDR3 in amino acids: CASSPGPPGADYEQYV. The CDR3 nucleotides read TGTGCCAGCAGCCCGGGGCCGCCAGGGGCGGACTACGAGCAGTACGTC.

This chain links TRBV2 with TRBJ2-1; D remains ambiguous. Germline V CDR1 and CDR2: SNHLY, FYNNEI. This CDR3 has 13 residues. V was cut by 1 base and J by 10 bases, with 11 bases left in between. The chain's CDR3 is CASSEGVSLEQFF. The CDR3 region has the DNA TGTGCCAGCAGTGAAGGGGTCTCTCTAGAGCAGTTCTTC.

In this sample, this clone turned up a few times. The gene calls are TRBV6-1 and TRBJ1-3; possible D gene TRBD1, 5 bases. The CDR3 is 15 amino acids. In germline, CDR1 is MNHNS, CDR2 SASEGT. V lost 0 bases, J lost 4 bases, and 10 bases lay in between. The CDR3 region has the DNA TGTGCCAGCAGTGAAGCAACCGGGGCCGGAAACACCATATATTTT. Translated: CASSEATGAGNTIYF.

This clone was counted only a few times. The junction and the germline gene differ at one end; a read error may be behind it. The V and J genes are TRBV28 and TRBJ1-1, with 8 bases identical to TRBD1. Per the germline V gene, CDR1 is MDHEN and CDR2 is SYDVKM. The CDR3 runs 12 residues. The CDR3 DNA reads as TGTGCCAGCAGTTTCACAAGACGACAGGGGAGCTTT. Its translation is CASSFTRRQGSF.